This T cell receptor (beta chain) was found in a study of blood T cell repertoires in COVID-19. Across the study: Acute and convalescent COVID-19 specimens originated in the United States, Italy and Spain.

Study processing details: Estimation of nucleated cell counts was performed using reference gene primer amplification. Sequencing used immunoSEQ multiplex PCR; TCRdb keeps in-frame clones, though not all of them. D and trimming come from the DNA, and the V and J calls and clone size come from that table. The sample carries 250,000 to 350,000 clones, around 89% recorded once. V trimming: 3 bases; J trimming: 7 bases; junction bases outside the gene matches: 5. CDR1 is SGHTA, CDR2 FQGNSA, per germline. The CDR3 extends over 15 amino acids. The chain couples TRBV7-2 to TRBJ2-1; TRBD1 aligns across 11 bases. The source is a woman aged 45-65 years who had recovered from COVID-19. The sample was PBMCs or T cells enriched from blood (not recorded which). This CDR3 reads CASSFTGQGGNEQFF. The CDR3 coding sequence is TGTGCCAGCAGCTTCACGGGACAGGGGGGGAATGAGCAGTTCTTC. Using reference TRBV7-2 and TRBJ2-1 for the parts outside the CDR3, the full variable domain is GAGVSQSPSNKVTEKGKDVELRCDPISGHTALYWYRQSLGQGLEFLIYFQGNSAPDKSGLPSDRFSAERTGGSVSTLTIQRTQQEDSAVYLCASSFTGQGGNEQFFGPGTRLTVL.